This TCR beta chain was sequenced during a study of shared clonotypes between healthy human individuals. Findings and caveats of the study: Specimens sampled were limited to blood, with tissue repertoires likely differing.

Naivety among CD8 cells was defined by CD45RO negativity and positive CCR7 selection, thereby excluding terminally differentiated effector memory CD45RA+ cells. Note on this clone: As yet, its antigen is unknown.

The CDR3 is 13 amino acids. The germline CDR1 and CDR2 sequences are SQVTM and ANQGSEA. V shed 5 bases and J 5 bases; nucleotides not matched to a gene: 8. Across several immunoSEQ plates, the genomic DNA of each subset was split evenly. The method was immunoSEQ multiplex PCR; TCRdb's version includes in-frame clones alone and lacks a portion of them. The table lists some 740,000 clones, more than 85% of them singletons, with more than 20% in the top ten. Sample: naive CD8+ T cells sorted from blood. The TCR originated in a man aged 25 to 45 in good health. The chain recombines TRBV29-1 with TRBJ2-7, with 8 bases lining up with TRBD1. The chain's CDR3 is CSVLGQGVHEQYF. CDR3 coding DNA: TGCAGCGTTTTAGGACAGGGCGTCCACGAGCAGTACTTC.